This T cell receptor beta chain stems from a study of cytomegalovirus exposure and HLA in healthy donors. Study-level results: In an earlier analysis, in 620 or so donors, most V segments appeared productive either ~90% or ~30% of the time.

As to this clone: The antigen remains undetermined.

Primers: 60 Vbeta forward and 13 Jbeta reverse. The table came from immunoSEQ multiplex PCR; TCRdb's copy has only in-frame clones and leaves some out. The sample shows approximately 150,000 clones, approximately 80% of them seen only once. The CDR3 is 12 residues long. Germline CDR1 and CDR2: SQVTM and ANQGSEA. After removal of 7 bases from V and 6 bases from J, the junction contained 8 bases not matched to a gene. The chain links TRBV29-1 to TRBJ1-1; 7 nucleotides match TRBD1. The clonotype originates from a woman in her 40s in good health and CMV-seropositive. The specimen sequenced was PBMCs. In DNA, the CDR3 is TGCAGCGCCTTCGACAGGGCCCCTGAAGCTTTCTTT. It translates to CSAFDRAPEAFF.